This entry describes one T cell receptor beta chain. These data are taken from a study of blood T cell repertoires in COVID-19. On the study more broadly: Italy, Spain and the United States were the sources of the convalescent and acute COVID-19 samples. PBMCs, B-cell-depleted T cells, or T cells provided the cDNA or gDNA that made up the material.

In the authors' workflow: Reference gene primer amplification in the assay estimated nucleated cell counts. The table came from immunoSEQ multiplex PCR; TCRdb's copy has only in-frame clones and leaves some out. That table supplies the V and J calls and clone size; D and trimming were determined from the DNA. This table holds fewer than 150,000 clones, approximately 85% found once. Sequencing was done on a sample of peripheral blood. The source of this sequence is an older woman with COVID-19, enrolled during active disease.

The CDR3 sequence: CSVGTSGGKETQYF. DNA for the CDR3: TGCAGCGTTGGGACTAGCGGGGGCAAGGAGACCCAGTACTTC. The chain links TRBV29-1 to TRBJ2-5, with 13 bases matching TRBD2. Germline V lookup: CDR1 SQVTM, CDR2 ANQGSEA. V trimming: 4 bases; J trimming: 5 bases; junction bases outside the gene matches: 4. The CDR3 is made up of 14 amino acids.